This TCR beta chain derives from a study of T cells in Graves' hyperthyroidism and ophthalmopathy. Study-level information: It was at initial diagnosis, before any treatment, that peripheral blood was collected.

This clonotype appeared many times. CDR1 DFQATT and CDR2 SNEGSKA come from the germline V gene (reference sequence). Trimming stripped 3 bases from V and 2 bases from J, with 13 bases between. This CDR3 comprises 15 residues. Researchers amplified the TCR beta CDR3 regions from RNA transcripts. First-round RT-PCR with HTBI primers amplified the TCR CDR3 region. TCRdb fed the multiplex PCR reads into MiXCR, producing one record per CDR3 protein. The sample carries approximately 400,000 distinct CDR3 sequences, more than 15% recorded once. This chain connects TRBV20-1 to TRBJ1-4; D possibly corresponds to TRBD1 (5 bases). The specimen sequenced was blood. The TCR comes from a woman aged 18 to 35 with Graves' hyperthyroidism. The CDR3: CSASEGTATNEKLFF. Here the CDR3 DNA reads TGCAGTGCTAGCGAGGGGACGGCGACTAATGAAAAACTGTTTTTT.